Listed here are 25 T cell receptor beta chains from one sample, sequenced in a study of T-cell reconstitution after alpha-beta-depleted transplantation in children (dated by TCRdb to 2016 to 2017). Libraries were prepared through PCR. TCRdb shows the sequencer as Illumina HiSeq 2500. Molecular barcoding was employed in the preparation of TCR libraries, with unique molecular identifiers being used to normalize TCRbeta repertoire quantification. Through fastp at Q25 and MiXCR, TCRdb rebuilt clones from the public reads, retaining in-frame beta chains. Rows with one shared CDR3 protein collapse into an entry with the most common genes and DNA. Counted in this sample were about 600,000 distinct CDR3 sequences; roughly 24% of them appeared once. The ten most abundant clones make up roughly 15% of the sample. The sample's treatment or condition label, in plain terms: allogeneic hematopoietic cell transplantation with graft depleted of TCRalphabeta T cells and CD19 B cells.

Sample: PBMCs, mostly from graft donor cells, taken 360 days after TCRalphabeta/CD19-depleted stem cell transplant. All receptors come from a boy in the first two years of life who had a stem cell transplant for acute myeloid leukemia, so the T cells may come from the graft donor.

This clonotype was observed at least ten times. The chain recombines TRBV20-1 with TRBJ1-1, with D perhaps TRBD1 (6 bases). The germline CDR1 and CDR2 sequences are DFQATT and SNEGSKA (reference sequence). The CDR3 consists of 15 residues. Trimming cost V 0 bases and J 2 bases, with 13 bases left between them. CDR3 coding DNA: TGCAGTGCTAGAGAGGGGAACAGGGAAAACACTGAAGCTTTCTTT. Translating it yields CSAREGNRENTEAFF.

A few counts support this clonotype. V and J are TRBV7-9 and TRBJ2-1; D is unresolved. This CDR3 contains 15 residues. Trimming left V 4 bases short and J 10 bases short, with 20 bases between. Germline V gene sequence: CDR1 SEHNR, CDR2 FQNEAQ (reference sequence). The CDR3 DNA follows: TGTGCCAGCAGCTCCCAATCCAATACCGCCGCAGAGCAGTTCTTC. This gives the protein CASSSQSNTAAEQFF.

The chain recombines TRBV5-1 with TRBJ2-1, with D possibly TRBD2 on 5 matching bases. The CDR3 extends over 16 amino acids. CDR1 is SGHRS, CDR2 YFSETQ, per germline. V shed 0 bases and J shed 4 bases, with 14 bases lying between them. CDR3: CASSLALDSDYNEQFF. CDR3 in DNA: TGCGCCAGCAGCTTGGCCCTGGACTCAGATTACAATGAGCAGTTCTTC.

The rearrangement joins TRBV10-3 to TRBJ2-7; no reliable D call. This CDR3 region has 16 residues. Germline V gene data show CDR1 as ENHRY and CDR2 as SYGVKD. The V end lost 2 bases, the J end lost 5 bases, and 19 bases lay between the germline ends. CDR3 region: CAISERLSRGTDEQYF. The CDR3 DNA reads TGTGCCATCAGTGAGAGGCTCTCGCGAGGAACGGACGAGCAGTACTTC.

This clonotype has only a few counts. This chain joins TRBV5-1 and TRBJ2-1; TRBD1 matches at 9 bases. Germline CDR1 SGHRS, CDR2 YFSETQ. This CDR3 has 15 amino acids. J gave up 10 bases and V 4 bases, and 12 bases lay outside the gene matches. The CDR3 DNA reads as TGCGCCAGCAGCCCCGGACAGGGGTTACCCCTGGAGCAGTTCTTC. Its translation: CASSPGQGLPLEQFF.

This clonotype was seen repeatedly, ten times or more. This chain joins TRBV20-1 and TRBJ2-7; possible D gene TRBD1, 6 bases. The CDR3 is 15 amino acids. Between the trimmed V and J ends, which lost 1 base and 7 bases, there was a span of 20 bases. Germline V gives CDR1 DFQATT, CDR2 SNEGSKA (reference sequence). The CDR3, as DNA: TGCAGTGCTAGAGTTGGACAGACGGGGTATTGGGAGCAGTACTTC. Protein: CSARVGQTGYWEQYF.

Ten or more counts support this clonotype. The rearrangement joins TRBV28 to TRBJ2-1, with no clear D. The CDR3 covers 15 residues. Germline V lookup: CDR1 MDHEN, CDR2 SYDVKM. V was trimmed by 5 bases and J by 0 bases, leaving 11 bases between them. CDR3 nucleotide sequence: TGTGCCAGCAGTCGTGACGGAGTCTCCTACAATGAGCAGTTCTTC. Its protein is CASSRDGVSYNEQFF.

The chain's CDR3 is CASDPGDKGEQYV. CDR3 sequence (DNA): TGTGCCAGCGACCCAGGGGACAAGGGCGAGCAGTACGTC. The chain joins TRBV2 to TRBJ2-7; tentatively, D is TRBD1 (6 bases). The CDR3 extends over 13 amino acids. Germline lookup yields CDR1 SNHLY and CDR2 FYNNEI. Trimming took off 8 bases at V and 6 bases at J, with 17 bases between the two ends.

This clonotype was recorded a few times. V usage is TRBV18 and J usage is TRBJ1-1, with no clear D. V was cut by 3 bases and J by 1 base, with 12 bases left in between. Per the germline V gene, CDR1 is KGHSH and CDR2 is LQKENI. There are 15 residues in the CDR3. CDR3 region: CASSPARRGNTEAFF. The CDR3 DNA reads as TGTGCCAGCTCACCGGCCCGACGGGGGAACACTGAAGCTTTCTTT.

This chain connects TRBV10-3 to TRBJ2-1; D unclear. This CDR3 contains 14 residues. The germline V gene has CDR1 ENHRY and CDR2 SYGVKD. Trimming stripped 5 bases from V and 5 bases from J, with 13 bases between. Written as DNA, the CDR3 is TGTGCCATCAGTTCTGACATTAGGGACAATGAGCAGTTCTTC. It yields the protein CAISSDIRDNEQFF.

This clonotype was seen only a few times. This chain uses TRBV7-3 with TRBJ2-7; D gene ambiguous. The V end was cut by 2 bases, the J end by 2 bases, with 13 bases between. Germline CDR1 is SGHTA and CDR2 is FQGTGA. The length of the CDR3 is 15 residues. The DNA for the CDR3 is TGTGCCAGCAGCTTACAGATAGGGCTTCCCTACGAGCAGTACTTC. This encodes CASSLQIGLPYEQYF.

The table lists this clonotype with many counts. The chain links TRBV12-3 or TRBV12-4 to TRBJ1-2; tentatively, D is TRBD1 (5 bases). V shed 5 bases and J shed 8 bases, with 15 bases lying between them. This CDR3 region has 13 residues. CDR3: CASSPAMGQGYTF. In DNA, the CDR3 is TGTGCCAGCAGTCCGGCGATGGGGCAGGGCTACACCTTC.

The V gene is TRBV20-1, the J gene TRBJ2-7, with a tentative D call TRBD2 (6 bases). This CDR3 contains 15 residues. The germline V gene has CDR1 DFQATT and CDR2 SNEGSKA (reference sequence). The V gene lost 3 bases and the J gene lost 2 bases, with 17 bases spanning the gap. As DNA, the CDR3 is TGCAGTGCTAGTTCAACGGCTAGCGCAACCTACGAGCAGTACTTC. Amino acid sequence: CSASSTASATYEQYF.

The V gene is TRBV20-1, the J gene TRBJ1-5; D might be TRBD1 (6 bases). The germline V and J ends were trimmed by 6 bases and 0 bases, with 12 bases remaining between them. This CDR3 has 14 amino acids. Germline-derived CDR1 and CDR2 are DFQATT and SNEGSKA (reference sequence). CDR3 region: CSANRDYSNQPQHF. CDR3 DNA: TGCAGTGCAAACAGGGACTATAGCAATCAGCCCCAGCATTTT.

This clonotype was detected ten times or more. The chain combines TRBV5-5 with TRBJ2-3; 9 bases map to TRBD1. This CDR3 has 18 residues. Germline trimming cut 4 bases from V and 2 bases from J; bases unmatched to any gene: 14. CDR1 is SGHKS and CDR2 is YYEKEE in the germline V gene (reference sequence). The CDR3 nucleotides are TGTGCCAGCAGCCGCCGGGACAGGGAGCAGCTTTTCACAGATACGCAGTATTTT. Residues: CASSRRDREQLFTDTQYF. Looking up the rest from reference TRBV5-5 and TRBJ2-3 gives the full variable domain: DAGVTQSPTHLIKTRGQQVTLRCSPISGHKSVSWYQQVLGQGPQFIFQYYEKEERGRGNFPDRFSARQFPNYSSELNVNALLLGDSALYLCASSRRDREQLFTDTQYFGPGTRLTVL.

This clonotype was picked up many times. This chain connects TRBV3-1 to TRBJ2-3; D is unclear. This CDR3 spans 14 amino acids. Trimming shortened V by 7 bases and J by 1 base, and 12 bases separated the two germline ends. CDR1 LGHDT and CDR2 YNNKEL come from the germline V gene (reference sequence). In nucleotides, the CDR3 is TGTGCCAGCAAAGCCTCCACACGCACAGATACGCAGTATTTT. Residues: CASKASTRTDTQYF.

This clonotype was counted between two and nine times. CDR3 amino acids: CSAPRTGSSYEQYV. CDR3 bases: TGCAGTGCCCCCCGGACAGGGTCGAGTTACGAGCAGTACGTC. The chain employs TRBV20-1 and TRBJ2-7; 8 nucleotides line up with TRBD1. V trimming: 6 bases; J trimming: 4 bases; junction bases outside the gene matches: 11. Germline assignment: CDR1 DFQATT and CDR2 SNEGSKA (reference sequence). CDR3 length: 14 residues.

This clonotype has more than one count but fewer than ten. The chain joins TRBV11-3 to TRBJ2-2, with D uncertain. This CDR3 is 14 amino acids long. CDR1 SGHNT and CDR2 YENEEA come from the germline V gene. V was cut by 4 bases and J by 2 bases, with 8 bases left in between. The CDR3 coding sequence is TGTGCCAGCAGCTCCCAGACTAACACCGGGGAGCTGTTTTTT. It codes for CASSSQTNTGELFF. The variable domain in full, completed from reference TRBV11-3 and TRBJ2-2, reads EAGVVQSPRYKIIEKKQPVAFWCNPISGHNTLYWYLQNLGQGPELLIRYENEEAVDDSQLPKDRFSAERLKGVDSTLKIQPAELGDSAVYLCASSSQTNTGELFFGEGSRLTVL.

This clonotype was observed once. The chain has TRBV2 and TRBJ2-7; D is uncertain. The ends were cut back, 4 bases at V and 6 bases at J, with 13 bases in the middle. The CDR3 spans 13 residues. Germline CDR1 SNHLY, CDR2 FYNNEI. CDR3 in amino acids: CASSAEARFEQYV. The CDR3 nucleotides read TGTGCCAGCAGTGCTGAGGCTAGATTCGAGCAGTACGTC.

This clonotype was seen only a few times. The CDR3 reads CASSFNHEQFF. DNA of the CDR3: TGTGCCAGCAGTTTCAACCATGAGCAGTTCTTC. The rearrangement links TRBV12-3 or TRBV12-4 to TRBJ2-1; no clear D gene. The CDR3 runs 11 residues. The ends were cut back, 3 bases at V and 8 bases at J, with 5 bases in the middle.

This clonotype was picked up many times. V usage is TRBV5-1 and J usage is TRBJ2-3; 13 nucleotides match TRBD2. V shed 4 bases and J 0 bases; nucleotides not matched to a gene: 8. The CDR3 loop spans 18 amino acids. Germline V lookup: CDR1 SGHRS, CDR2 YFSETQ. The DNA for the CDR3 is TGCGCCAGCAGCGAATTACTAGCGGGGGGGCTAAGCACAGATACGCAGTATTTT. Translated, it gives CASSELLAGGLSTDTQYF.

V gene TRBV6-5 combines with J gene TRBJ2-1, with D perhaps matching TRBD2 (6 bases). The CDR3 covers 16 residues. Germline CDR1 MNHEY, CDR2 SVGAGI. V dropped 4 bases and J dropped 10 bases, with 23 bases sitting between them. The CDR3 loop is CASSSPLVSGGNEQFF. CDR3 DNA: TGTGCCAGCAGTTCCCCCCTAGTATCTGGAGGGAACGAGCAGTTCTTC.

This clonotype showed up many times. The J gene is TRBJ2-1, the V gene TRBV24-1; D is perhaps TRBD1 (5 bases). CDR3 size: 13 residues. The germline CDR1 and CDR2 sequences are KGHDR and SFDVKD. The V end lost 10 bases, the J end lost 10 bases, and 19 bases lay between the germline ends. The CDR3 sequence: CATTDNSKGEQFF. The DNA of the CDR3 is TGTGCCACTACGGACAATTCTAAAGGCGAGCAGTTCTTC.

This clonotype showed up many times. The chain joins TRBV6-5 to TRBJ1-6, with unresolved D. Deletions cut 7 bases from V and 7 bases from J, with 14 bases between. This CDR3 is built from 14 residues. Germline values: CDR1 MNHEY, CDR2 SVGAGI. The CDR3 region is CASTERRPNSPLHF. CDR3 nucleotide sequence: TGTGCCAGCACCGAGAGAAGGCCCAATTCACCCCTCCACTTT.

The sample holds many counts of this clonotype. The V and J genes are TRBV13 and TRBJ2-7, with D uncertain. The ends were cut back, 0 bases at V and 6 bases at J, with 6 bases in the middle. There are 12 residues in the CDR3. Germline values: CDR1 PRHDT, CDR2 FYEKMQ (reference sequence). The chain's CDR3 is CASSLGSGEQYF. The CDR3 DNA follows: TGTGCCAGCAGCTTAGGCTCCGGCGAGCAGTACTTC.